Below are 21 T cell receptor beta chains sequenced from a single sample in a study of tumor-infiltrating lymphocytes in primary liver carcinoma. Priming with a constant-region primer yielded TCR beta cDNA from roughly 490 ng total RNA. Sequencing libraries for TCR beta derived from three nested multiplex PCR rounds that used slightly modified ARM-PCR. For around 9 cycles apiece, the opening two PCR rounds ran with TRBV1-TRBV30 forward primers and a C-beta reverse primer. TCRdb called the multiplex PCR reads again in MiXCR, with one record for every CDR3 protein. This sample yields about 66,000 distinct CDR3 sequences, of which around 69% are seen a single time; approximately 41% belongs to the top ten. Both RNA and DNA were isolated together from about 20-30 mg of bulk tissue that had not been sorted. The sample consisted of liver tumor tissue from sampling region 4. This sample's subset: tumor region T4, right-lateral pole. The receptor set was obtained from a man aged 35-49 years with primary liver carcinoma and hepatitis B virus infection.

Notes on this clonotype: One junction end disagrees with the germline gene, perhaps due to a read error. The rearrangement joins TRBV10-3 to TRBJ2-7; D ambiguous. Germline loops: CDR1 ENHRY, CDR2 SYGVKD. The CDR3 spans 15 residues. CDR3 DNA sequence: TGTGCCATCAGTTTCGGTATAAGCGACTCCTACGAGCAATACTTC. It yields the protein CAISFGISDSYEQYF.

As regards this clonotype: The CDR3 does not end in the conserved phenylalanine or tryptophan, so this is likely a read error. The rearrangement uses TRBV7-9 and TRBJ1-5; D might be TRBD1 (5 bases). This CDR3 comprises 15 residues. V dropped 5 bases and J dropped 6 bases, with 17 bases sitting between them. Germline V lookup: CDR1 SEHNR, CDR2 FQNEAQ (reference sequence). The CDR3 coding sequence is TGTGCCAGCAGCCGCATCGGGGGAGGAGGTCAGCCCCAGCATGTT. Encoded protein: CASSRIGGGGQPQHV.

In its sample, this clonotype ranks as medium-sized. The chain has TRBV29-1 and TRBJ2-5, with D maybe TRBD1 (7 bases). CDR1 SQVTM and CDR2 ANQGSEA come from the germline V gene. This CDR3 is built from 14 residues. Trimming shortened V by 4 bases and J by 4 bases, and 16 bases separated the two germline ends. The CDR3 nucleotides read TGCAGCGTTGCCCTAAACAGGGGAGGAGAGACCCAGTACTTC. Its protein is CSVALNRGGETQYF.

The rearrangement joins TRBV11-2 to TRBJ2-7; the D gene is possibly TRBD2 (6 bases). Looked up from germline, CDR1 is SGHAT and CDR2 is FQNNGV. The CDR3 consists of 12 residues. The CDR3 DNA follows: TGTGCGAGCTGTCCCGGGGGCTACGAGCAGTACTTC. Translated, it gives CASCPGGYEQYF.

As concerns this clonotype: Its ends do not fully match the called genes, so a read error is possible. The chain recombines TRBV5-1 with TRBJ2-7; TRBD1 matches at 8 bases. In germline, CDR1 is SGHRS, CDR2 YFSETQ. CDR3 size: 15 residues. The CDR3 nucleotides are TGCGCCAGCAGCTACGAAAGGACAGGGTTTTACGAGCAATACTTC. As protein: CASSYERTGFYEQYF.

Comment on this clonotype: This CDR3 is missing its conserved last phenylalanine or tryptophan, likely due to a read error. The chain combines TRBV6-6 with TRBJ2-3; 14 bases agree with TRBD2. This CDR3 region has 17 residues. The germline V gene encodes CDR1 MNHNY and CDR2 SVGAGI (reference sequence). CDR3: CASSHSGLAGAPDTQYL. Here the CDR3 DNA reads TGTGCCAGCAGTCACTCGGGACTAGCGGGAGCACCAGATACGCAGTATTTA.

A note on this clonotype: Its ends do not fully match the called genes, so a read error is possible. The chain has TRBV11-2 and TRBJ2-1; 10 nucleotides match TRBD2. The CDR3 spans 18 residues. Germline-derived CDR1 and CDR2 are SGHAT and FQNNGV. CDR3 protein: CANSFDQWTSGSYNEQFF. CDR3 DNA: TGTGCCAACAGCTTTGATCAATGGACTAGCGGCTCCTACAATGAGCAGTTCTTC.

Concerning this clonotype itself: Compared with germline, one end of the junction differs, possibly owing to a read error. The rearrangement links TRBV18 to TRBJ1-1; D remains unclear. The CDR3 is 14 amino acids. Looked up from germline, CDR1 is KGHSH and CDR2 is LQKENI. CDR3 protein: CASTPRGRNTEALF. CDR3 DNA: TGTGCCAGCACACCACGGGGTAGGAACACTGAAGCTCTCTTT.

Regarding this clonotype: One end of the junction varies from germline; a read error may be responsible. The chain combines TRBV11-2 with TRBJ2-5, with a possible D match to TRBD1 (6 bases). The CDR3 totals 12 residues. Per germline, CDR1 SGHAT and CDR2 FQNNGV. CDR3 DNA sequence: TGTGCCAGCAAGTCTGAGGGGGAGATCCAGTACTTC. It encodes CASKSEGEIQYF. The entire variable domain, with the rest obtained from reference TRBV11-2 and TRBJ2-5, is as follows: EAGVAQSPRYKIIEKRQSVAFWCNPISGHATLYWYQQILGQGPKLLIQFQNNGVVDDSQLPKDRFSAERLKGVDSTLKIQPAKLEDSAVYLCASKSEGEIQYFGPGTRLLVL.

On this clonotype: A much larger clone differs from this one at a single base, so this may be a read error. The gene calls are TRBV11-2 and TRBJ2-3; D is undetermined. This CDR3 is 11 amino acids long. The germline gives CDR1 SGHAT, CDR2 FQNNGV. The CDR3 DNA reads TGTGCCAGCAGCTTAGGAGATGCGCAGTATTTT. Its protein is CASSLGDAQYF.

About this clonotype: One junction end does not reproduce the germline sequence, and a read error may be involved. The chain is built from TRBV11-3 and TRBJ2-1; 8 bases match TRBD2. The germline V gene has CDR1 SGHNT and CDR2 YENEEA. The CDR3 runs 15 residues. CDR3 in amino acids: CVSSAGTRETKEQFF. The DNA for the CDR3 is TGTGTCAGCAGCGCCGGGACTAGAGAGACTAAAGAGCAGTTCTTC.

A word on this clonotype: Its ends do not fully match the called genes, so a read error is possible. The chain links TRBV4-1 to TRBJ2-7, with TRBD1 matching over 8 bases. The CDR3 has 16 amino acids. Germline V CDR1 and CDR2: MGHRA, YSYEKL. The CDR3 nucleotides are TGCGCCAGTAGCCAAGAACCACCGGGACAGGACTACGAGCAGTACTTC. It codes for CASSQEPPGQDYEQYF.

In regard to this clonotype: Its ends do not fully match the called genes, so a read error is possible. This chain joins TRBV4-1 and TRBJ1-4; D is possibly TRBD1 (6 bases). The CDR3 consists of 16 residues. Germline loops: CDR1 MGHRA, CDR2 YSYEKL. This chain's CDR3 is CASSQDGGRGGEKLFF. CDR3 coding DNA: TGCGCCAGCAGCCAAGACGGAGGCAGGGGAGGTGAAAAACTGTTCTTT.

Note on this clonotype: This could be a read error, since a much larger clone is one nucleotide away. The rearrangement joins TRBV7-8 to TRBJ2-7, with TRBD2 matching 7 bases. CDR3 size: 13 residues. Germline values: CDR1 SGHVS, CDR2 FQNEAQ. DNA of the CDR3: TGTGCCAGCAGCTTTACTAGCGTCTACGGGCAGTACTTC. Translated, it gives CASSFTSVYGQYF.

The V call is TRBV4-1, the J call TRBJ2-2; 7 bases are a match to TRBD1. Germline V gene lookup returns CDR1 MGHRA and CDR2 YSYEKL. The CDR3 runs to 18 residues. V dropped 3 bases and J dropped 10; count of bases not matched to a gene: 20. In DNA, the CDR3 is TGCGCCAGCAGCCAGCCGTTAACTGGTCAGGGGGTGCGCGAGGAGCTGTTTTTT. This encodes CASSQPLTGQGVREELFF.

As concerns this clonotype: The conserved phenylalanine or tryptophan is not found at the CDR3 terminus, so this likely reflects a read error. J is TRBJ2-7 and V is TRBV18; no firm D call. The CDR3 consists of 14 residues. Germline CDR1 KGHSH, CDR2 LQKENI. CDR3 nucleotides: TGTGCCTGCTCACCACCGCACCTCTCCTACGTGCAGTACTTA. Translated, it gives CACSPPHLSYVQYL.

The chain combines TRBV12-3 or TRBV12-4 with TRBJ2-3, with 7 positions matching TRBD2. This CDR3 has 16 residues. Trimming cost V 9 bases and J 1 base; bases outside gene matches: 13. For the CDR3, the DNA is TGTGCCAGTATCTCGGGGAGGAGCGGGGGCACAGATACGCAGTATTTT. Translated, it gives CASISGRSGGTDTQYF.

Notes on this clonotype: The junction and the germline gene differ at one end; a read error may be behind it. The V and J genes are TRBV11-2 and TRBJ1-1; D might be TRBD1 (5 bases). CDR3 length: 15 amino acids. Germline values: CDR1 SGHAT, CDR2 FQNNGV. CDR3 coding DNA: TGTGCCAGTAGCCCGGGGCGTGGGAGTAACACTCAAGCTTTCTTT. This translates into CASSPGRGSNTQAFF.

The chain combines TRBV6-1 with TRBJ2-7; D gene uncertain. V gave up 8 bases and J gave up 9 bases, with 11 bases separating them. The germline CDR1 and CDR2 sequences are MNHNS and SASEGT. The CDR3 has 10 residues. The CDR3 spells CASGSCVQYF. As DNA, the CDR3 is TGTGCCAGCGGGTCCTGTGTGCAGTACTTC.

In this sample, this clonotype turned up many times. V is TRBV28 and J is TRBJ1-6; D ambiguous. Trimming removed 6 bases at V and 5 bases at J, with 8 bases between. The CDR3 covers 13 residues. CDR1 and CDR2 from the germline V gene are MDHEN and SYDVKM. The CDR3 region is CASSQLDNSPLHF. CDR3 DNA: TGTGCCAGCAGCCAATTGGATAATTCACCCCTCCACTTT.

In regard to this clonotype: Germline and junction disagree at one end, which may indicate a read error. The rearrangement joins TRBV6-2 or TRBV6-3 to TRBJ2-3, with TRBD1 matching 8 bases. The CDR3 loop spans 16 amino acids. Germline CDR1 is MNHEY and CDR2 is SVGEGT. CDR3 sequence: CANSYGDRSWTDTQYF. CDR3 nucleotides: TGTGCCAACAGTTACGGGGACAGGAGTTGGACAGATACGCAGTATTTT.